The sequence of this T cell receptor (beta chain) was determined in a study of PD-1 blockade in classical Hodgkin lymphoma. The assay was immunoSEQ multiplex PCR, and TCRdb's table has in-frame clones only and misses some. Of about 11,000 clones in the sample, roughly 80% were seen once. Every patient relapsed after autologous stem cell transplantation, and brentuximab vedotin exposure varied. Per the germline V gene, CDR1 is GTSNPN and CDR2 is SVGIG (reference sequence). V was pared by 3 bases and J by 2 bases, with 4 bases of the junction left unmatched. This CDR3 is 15 amino acids long. This clonotype was sampled from a human donor with classical Hodgkin lymphoma. The rearrangement links TRBV30 to TRBJ2-6; 7 nucleotides align to TRBD1. The sample in question was peripheral blood mononuclear cells (PBMCs), obtained before the second cycle of nivolumab. The CDR3 here is CAWRSQGAGANVLTF. The CDR3 DNA reads TGTGCCTGGAGAAGCCAGGGGGCTGGGGCCAACGTCCTGACTTTC.